Listed below are T cell receptor beta chains from one sample, sequenced in a study of cytomegalovirus exposure and HLA in healthy donors. Clones were sequenced by immunoSEQ multiplex PCR, and TCRdb holds only the in-frame ones, with some missing. The data contain about 150,000 clones, roughly three quarters of them singletons. Source material: PBMCs. These receptors were collected from a male donor in good health and CMV-seronegative. Each CDR3 is given without its conserved first and last residue. A D gene is named only where the DNA matches it firmly. Not all rows give a size; the values are once, few, many and, for expanded clones, a class.

CDR3 protein	V gene	J gene	clone size	D gene
ASSQEDRGWQPQH	TRBV4-1	TRBJ1-5	NA	NA
ASSFYGGGRGLPAF	TRBV7-2	TRBJ1-1	NA	TRBD1
ASSQSGDRPNTEAF	TRBV23-1	TRBJ1-1	NA	TRBD1
ASSSSGTYFEKLF	TRBV7-9	TRBJ1-4	NA	NA
ASSESIPRGTGRAWEQY	TRBV10-1	TRBJ2-7	NA	TRBD1
ASSIQENTEAF	TRBV6-1	TRBJ1-1	many	NA
ASSLVGSYNSPLH	TRBV2	TRBJ1-6	NA	NA
ASLRQDSSYEQY	TRBV28	TRBJ2-7	NA	NA
ASSQGQGDSPLH	TRBV4-2	TRBJ1-6	NA	TRBD1
ASGTGYSNQPQH	TRBV19	TRBJ1-5	NA	NA
ASSPGDRGYEQY	TRBV18	TRBJ2-7	NA	TRBD1
ASSTTRSSGELF	TRBV7-6	TRBJ2-2	NA	NA
ASSITVKNEKLF	TRBV19	TRBJ1-4	once	NA
ASSLGTGTNSYEQY	TRBV11-3	TRBJ2-7	NA	NA
ASSPMALQGETQY	TRBV9	TRBJ2-5	NA	NA
ASSLSSGISYEQY	TRBV28	TRBJ2-7	few	NA
ASSLGTSGSLPYEQY	TRBV7-9	TRBJ2-7	NA	TRBD2
ASSYLQGAKDTQY	TRBV6-5	TRBJ2-3	NA	TRBD1
ASSAPRQGASYEQY	TRBV9	TRBJ2-7	once	TRBD1
SSTVADTQY	TRBV7-9	TRBJ2-3	NA	NA
ASSLYGGRGGEY	TRBV5-8	TRBJ2-3	NA	TRBD2
ASSLYLGGTGTNQPQH	TRBV7-8	TRBJ1-5	NA	TRBD1
ASSVKPGRLAGNTIY	TRBV11-1	TRBJ1-3	NA	NA
ASSWEVQETQY	TRBV5-1	TRBJ2-5	NA	NA
ASSKEVSGMKQY	TRBV21-1	TRBJ2-7	NA	NA